This TCR beta chain is from a study of shared clonotypes between healthy human individuals. The protocol was immunoSEQ multiplex PCR, while the TCRdb copy is restricted to in-frame clones and leaves out a portion. The data show over a million clones, 96% seen once. Per the germline V gene, CDR1 is MNHEY and CDR2 is SMNVEV (reference sequence). Trimming cost V 2 bases and J 0 bases; bases outside gene matches: 3. CDR3 length equals 15 residues. Study-wide points: Memory subsets had estimated richness that was generally smaller than that of naive subsets. Blood alone was sampled, and tissue repertoires likely differ. Four donors shared roughly 5% of their naive CD4 clonotypes.

As concerns this clone: What it recognizes is unknown.

The chain is built from TRBV27 and TRBJ2-7; 8 bases line up with TRBD2. Sequenced sample: naive CD4+ T cells sorted from blood. The subset here: CD45RA+ positively selected. The sequence came from a man aged 25 to 40 in good health. The CDR3 DNA reads TGTGCCAGCAGTTTACTCAGCGGGAGCTCCTACGAGCAGTACTTC. Residues: CASSLLSGSSYEQYF.